The sequence of this T cell receptor beta chain was determined in a study of blood T cell repertoires in COVID-19. Study as a whole: Some COVID-19 samples were acute and others convalescent; all came from the United States, Italy and Spain. Sample material is recorded as cDNA or gDNA derived from T cells, B-cell-depleted T cells, or PBMCs.

Produced via immunoSEQ multiplex PCR; TCRdb's table is partial and in-frame only. The sample consists of about 190,000 clones, under 80% of them appearing once. The CDR3 has 14 amino acids. The germline V gene has CDR1 SEHNR and CDR2 FQNEAQ (reference sequence). Trimming removed 4 bases from V and 5 bases from J, with 15 bases in between. V and J are TRBV7-9 and TRBJ2-7; D may be TRBD1 (6 bases). Sequenced material: peripheral blood. This clonotype originated in a man aged 45-65 years who had recovered from COVID-19. The CDR3 sequence: CASSSNTGFDEQYF. CDR3 DNA sequence: TGTGCCAGCAGCTCAAATACAGGGTTCGACGAGCAGTACTTC.